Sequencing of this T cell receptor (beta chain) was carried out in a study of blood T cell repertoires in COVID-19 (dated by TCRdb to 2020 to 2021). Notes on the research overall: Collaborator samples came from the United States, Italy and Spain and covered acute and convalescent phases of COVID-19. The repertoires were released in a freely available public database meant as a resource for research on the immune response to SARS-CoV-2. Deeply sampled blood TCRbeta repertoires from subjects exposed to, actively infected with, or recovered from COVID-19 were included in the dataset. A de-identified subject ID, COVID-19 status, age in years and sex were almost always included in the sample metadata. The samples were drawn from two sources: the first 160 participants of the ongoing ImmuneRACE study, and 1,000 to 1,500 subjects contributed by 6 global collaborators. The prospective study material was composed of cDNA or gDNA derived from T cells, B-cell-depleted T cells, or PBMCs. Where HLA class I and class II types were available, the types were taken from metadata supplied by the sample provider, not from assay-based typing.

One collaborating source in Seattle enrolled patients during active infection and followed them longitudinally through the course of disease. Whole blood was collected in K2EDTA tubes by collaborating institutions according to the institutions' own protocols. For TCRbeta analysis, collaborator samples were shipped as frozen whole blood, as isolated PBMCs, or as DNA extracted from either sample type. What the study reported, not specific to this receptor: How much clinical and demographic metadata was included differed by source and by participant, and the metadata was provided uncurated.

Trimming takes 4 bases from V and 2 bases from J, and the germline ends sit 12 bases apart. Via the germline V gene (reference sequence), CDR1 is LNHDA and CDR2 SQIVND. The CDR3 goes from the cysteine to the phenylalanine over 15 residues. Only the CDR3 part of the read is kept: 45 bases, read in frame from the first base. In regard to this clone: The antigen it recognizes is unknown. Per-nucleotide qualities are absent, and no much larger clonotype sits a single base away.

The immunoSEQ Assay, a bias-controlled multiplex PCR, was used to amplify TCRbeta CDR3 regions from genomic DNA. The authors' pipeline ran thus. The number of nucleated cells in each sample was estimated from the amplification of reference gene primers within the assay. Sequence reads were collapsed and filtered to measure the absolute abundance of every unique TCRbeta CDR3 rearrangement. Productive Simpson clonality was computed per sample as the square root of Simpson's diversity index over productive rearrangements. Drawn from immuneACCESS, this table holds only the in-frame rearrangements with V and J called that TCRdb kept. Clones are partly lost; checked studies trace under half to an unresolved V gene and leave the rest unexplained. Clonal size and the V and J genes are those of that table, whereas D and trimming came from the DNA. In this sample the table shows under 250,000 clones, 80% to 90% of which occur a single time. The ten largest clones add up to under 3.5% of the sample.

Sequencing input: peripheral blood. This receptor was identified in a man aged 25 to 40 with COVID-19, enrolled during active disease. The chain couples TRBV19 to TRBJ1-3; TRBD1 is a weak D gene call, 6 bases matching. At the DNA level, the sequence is TGTGCCAGTAGTACCGGACAGTTCCCTGGAAACACCATATATTTT. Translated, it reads CASSTGQFPGNTIYF.